This T cell receptor beta chain comes out of a study of T cell responses to AZD1222 COVID-19 vaccine. Assay: immunoSEQ multiplex PCR; the TCRdb copy retains only in-frame clones and omits some. This sample has more than 110,000 clones, with about 91% found just once. Regarding the study as a whole: Researchers report vaccine-associated CD4 TCRs spanning spike, with dominance at 160-218 and 743-854. Clonal diversity was possibly underestimated, and the donors were mostly white British, with more females. Baseline serostatus was positive in only a handful of AZD1222 recipients.

The germline V gene encodes CDR1 LNHNV and CDR2 YYDKDF (reference sequence). The CDR3 loop spans 13 amino acids. As regards this clone: Its antigen is not identified. A junction boundary mismatches the germline segment, possibly from a read error.

Sequenced material: peripheral blood, taken on day 0 of AZD1222 vaccination. The rearrangement links TRBV15 to TRBJ2-1; D unclear. The sequence was obtained from an adult in good health. CDR3 sequence (DNA): TGTGCCACCAGCAGAGATCGTGGTGCGTTGCGGCTCTTC. Residues: CATSRDRGALRLF.